The clone carrying this T cell receptor beta chain was picked up one time. Only in-frame clones appear in the TCRdb table, and some are missing; sequencing was by immunoSEQ multiplex PCR. The table includes 2 million to 3 million clones, approximately 93% detected once. The sample originates from a study of shared clonotypes between healthy human individuals. The CDR3 runs to 15 residues. Germline V gene sequence: CDR1 SGHTA, CDR2 FQGNSA. Trimming stripped 4 bases from V and 6 bases from J, with 18 bases between. The receptor comes from a young man in good health. Some clones in this sample may be carry-over from other donors' samples. The sample comprised naive CD4+ T cells from PBMCs. Specified subset: CD45RA+ positively selected. V gene TRBV7-2 combines with J gene TRBJ1-2, with a weak D call TRBD1 (6 bases). CDR3 sequence (DNA): TGTGCCAGCAGCTCTTACTTAGGGGGGCAGAATGGCTACACCTTC. Translated, it gives CASSSYLGGQNGYTF.